This T cell receptor (beta chain) is from a study of T cell changes during pregnancy in multiple sclerosis. The CDR3 extends over 15 amino acids. V lost 7 bases, J lost 6 bases, and 10 bases stayed unmatched. Per the germline V gene, CDR1 is MNHEY and CDR2 is SMNVEV (reference sequence). The protocol was immunoSEQ multiplex PCR, while the TCRdb copy is restricted to in-frame clones and leaves out a portion. The sample includes roughly 60,000 clones, 85% to 90% of them seen just once. Specimen: CD4+ T cells from peripheral blood mononuclear cells, collected in the first trimester of pregnancy. The receptor was isolated from a female donor with multiple sclerosis, enrolled in a pregnancy study. J is TRBJ2-1 and V is TRBV27, with TRBD2 identical over 9 bases. The chain's CDR3 is CASTPAGGPGNEQFF. Written as DNA, the CDR3 is TGTGCCAGCACTCCGGCGGGAGGGCCGGGCAATGAGCAGTTCTTC.